This T cell receptor (beta chain) derives from a study of blood T cell repertoires in COVID-19. On the study more broadly: Sources were T cells, B-cell-depleted T cells, or PBMCs; the material itself was cDNA or gDNA.

This clone was found a few times. Sequencing used immunoSEQ multiplex PCR; TCRdb keeps in-frame clones, though not all of them. Of approximately 69,000 clones listed, roughly 86% are singletons. The ends lost 2 bases at V and 4 bases at J; junction bases unmatched: 8. In germline, CDR1 is LGHNA, CDR2 YNFKEQ. The CDR3 runs 17 residues. The sample consisted of peripheral blood. The receptor's source is a man aged 45 to 65 with acute or convalescent COVID-19. The V gene is TRBV4-2, the J gene TRBJ1-5; 10 bases agree with TRBD1. For the CDR3, the DNA is TGTGCCAGCAGCCAATCGCCCTCGGGACAGGGGAATCAGCCCCAGCATTTT. Its translation: CASSQSPSGQGNQPQHF.